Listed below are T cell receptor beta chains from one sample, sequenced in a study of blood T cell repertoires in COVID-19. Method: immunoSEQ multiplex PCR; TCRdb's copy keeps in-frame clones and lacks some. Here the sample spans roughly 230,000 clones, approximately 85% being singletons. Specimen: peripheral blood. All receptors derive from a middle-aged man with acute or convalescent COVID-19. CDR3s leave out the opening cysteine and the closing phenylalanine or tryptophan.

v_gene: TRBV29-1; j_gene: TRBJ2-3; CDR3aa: SADRAGTDTQY
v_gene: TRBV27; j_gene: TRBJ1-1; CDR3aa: ASSLYPEGTEAF
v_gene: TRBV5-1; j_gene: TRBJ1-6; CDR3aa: ASSYRTGDSPLH
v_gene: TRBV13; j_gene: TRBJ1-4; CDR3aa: ASSMGQYNEKLF
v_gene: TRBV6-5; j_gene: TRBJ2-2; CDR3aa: ASSPAGIGTGELF
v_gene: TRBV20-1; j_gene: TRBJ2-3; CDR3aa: SADQGDTQY
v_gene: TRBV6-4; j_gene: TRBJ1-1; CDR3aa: ASSPGTENTEAF
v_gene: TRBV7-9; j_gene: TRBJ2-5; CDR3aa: ASSSTYREKETQY
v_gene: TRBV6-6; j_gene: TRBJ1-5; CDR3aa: ASTPIGGDQPQH
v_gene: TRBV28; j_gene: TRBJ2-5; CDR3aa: ASSHYRRTAEETQY
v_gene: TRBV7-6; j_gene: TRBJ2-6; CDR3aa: ASSLEGAGANVLT
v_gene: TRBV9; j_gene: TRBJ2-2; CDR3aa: ASSKTGTGVTGELF
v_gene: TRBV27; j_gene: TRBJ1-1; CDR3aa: ATSVGARTEAF
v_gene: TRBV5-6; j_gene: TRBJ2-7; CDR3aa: ASSSGQQEQY
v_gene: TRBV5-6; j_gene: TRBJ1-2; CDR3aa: ASSFQGRNYGYT
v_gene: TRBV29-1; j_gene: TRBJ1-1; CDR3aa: SALSDREGTEAF
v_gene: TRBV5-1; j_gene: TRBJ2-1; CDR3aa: ASSLTSGTIREQF
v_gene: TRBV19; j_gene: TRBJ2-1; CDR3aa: ASSIGPEREQF
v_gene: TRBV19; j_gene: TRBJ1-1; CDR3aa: ASSSVTGEEGAF
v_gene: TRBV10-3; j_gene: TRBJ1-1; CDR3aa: AIRRTAANTEAF
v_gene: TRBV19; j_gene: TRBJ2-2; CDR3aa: ASSVDGAGELF
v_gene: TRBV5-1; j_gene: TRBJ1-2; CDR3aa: ASSPSWTGGIYGYT
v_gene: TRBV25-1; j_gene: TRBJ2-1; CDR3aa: ASSDLGTGRNEQF
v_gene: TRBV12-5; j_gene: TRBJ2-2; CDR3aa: ACGGGSNTGELF
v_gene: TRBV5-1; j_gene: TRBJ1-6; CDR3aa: ASSSDSESYNSPLH
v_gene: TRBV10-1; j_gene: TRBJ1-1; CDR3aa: ASSITGTEAF
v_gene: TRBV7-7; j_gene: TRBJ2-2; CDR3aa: ASSLEAGGRNTGELF
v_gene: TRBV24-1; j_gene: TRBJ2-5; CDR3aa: ATSDLGTGEETQY
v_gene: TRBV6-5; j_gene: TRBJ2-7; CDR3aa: ASGGGSQGIHEQY
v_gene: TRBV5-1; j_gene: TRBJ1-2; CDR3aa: ASSSDGTSYGYT
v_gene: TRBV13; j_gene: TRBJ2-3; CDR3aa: ASNLGADTQY
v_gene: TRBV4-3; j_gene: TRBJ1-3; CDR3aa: ASSQGGSGGGGNTIY
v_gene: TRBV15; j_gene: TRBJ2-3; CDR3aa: ATGEGGSGGATDTQY
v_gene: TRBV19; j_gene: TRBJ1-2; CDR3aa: ASSIDRDVYGYT
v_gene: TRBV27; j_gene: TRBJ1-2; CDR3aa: ASSSGQGGGST
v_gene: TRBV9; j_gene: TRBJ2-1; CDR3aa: ASSARTSGGSEQF
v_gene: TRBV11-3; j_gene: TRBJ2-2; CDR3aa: ASSLGLRGDTGELF
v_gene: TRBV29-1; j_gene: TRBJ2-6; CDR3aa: SVPRGGSGANVLT
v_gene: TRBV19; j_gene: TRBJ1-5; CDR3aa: ASSEWAPPSNQPQH
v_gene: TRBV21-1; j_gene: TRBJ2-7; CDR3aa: ASSKDGGSGTGGYEQY
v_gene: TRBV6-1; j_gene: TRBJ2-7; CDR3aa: ASSEGGGPYEQY
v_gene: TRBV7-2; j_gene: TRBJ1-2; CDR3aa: ARGKTENYGYT
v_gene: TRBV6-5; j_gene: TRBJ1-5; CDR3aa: ASSRTESQPQH
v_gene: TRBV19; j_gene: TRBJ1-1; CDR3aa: ASSIARASVTEAF
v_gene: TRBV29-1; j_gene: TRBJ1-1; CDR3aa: SVEDTGNTEAF
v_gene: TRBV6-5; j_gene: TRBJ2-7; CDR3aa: ASSYGDSSYEQY
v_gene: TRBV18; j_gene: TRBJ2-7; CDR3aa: ASSPGQGQRLDEQY
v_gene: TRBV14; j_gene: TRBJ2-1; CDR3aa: ASSPAGSSYNEQF
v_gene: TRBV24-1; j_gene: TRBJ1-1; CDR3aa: ATSDSRTGEAF
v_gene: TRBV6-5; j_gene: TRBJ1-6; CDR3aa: ASYGTPYNSPLH
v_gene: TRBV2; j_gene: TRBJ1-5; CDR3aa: ASSEINRKNQPQH
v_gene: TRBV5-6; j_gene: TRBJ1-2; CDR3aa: ASSATGTDGYT
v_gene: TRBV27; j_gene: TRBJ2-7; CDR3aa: ASSLGRASGGYEQY
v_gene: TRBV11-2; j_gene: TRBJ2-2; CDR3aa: ASSTGTVTGELF
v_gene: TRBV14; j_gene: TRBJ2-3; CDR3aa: ASSQDSGNFQSTQY
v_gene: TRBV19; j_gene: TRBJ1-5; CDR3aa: ASSTRQDSSNQPQH
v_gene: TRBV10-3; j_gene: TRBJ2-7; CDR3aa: AISDGYEQY
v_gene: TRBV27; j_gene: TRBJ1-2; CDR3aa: ASASPGQGSYGYT
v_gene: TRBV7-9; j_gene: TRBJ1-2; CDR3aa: ASSLESSGYT
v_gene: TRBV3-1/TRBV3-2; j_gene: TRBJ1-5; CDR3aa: ASSQDPSLQPQH